The clone carrying this T cell receptor beta chain was picked up a small number of times. The antigen is not known. The PCR used 60 Vbeta and 13 Jbeta primers. Clones were read by immunoSEQ multiplex PCR, and TCRdb kept only the in-frame ones, dropping some. The sample lists roughly 100,000 clones, approximately 73% occurring once. This entry belongs to a study of cytomegalovirus exposure and HLA in healthy donors. Study-level findings and limits: The study assumed roughly uniform donor sequencing depth for presence/absence analyses. Fewer N-insertions (relative to the roughly 630-donor mean) were reportedly seen in an Asian-associated ancestry cluster in a later analysis. Researchers reported from a later analysis that most CMV-associated TCR beta chains appeared HLA-restricted.

The germline CDR1 and CDR2 sequences are SGHAT and FQNNGV. CDR3 length: 13 residues. The ends were cut back, 5 bases at V and 7 bases at J, with 14 bases in the middle. Sequencing was done on a sample of PBMCs. The J gene is TRBJ1-2, the V gene TRBV11-2; D not certain. The sequence was collected from a woman younger than 30 in good health and CMV-seropositive. CDR3 sequence reads: CASSLPGQIGYTF. The DNA of the CDR3 is TGTGCCAGCAGCCTACCGGGTCAAATTGGCTACACCTTC.